This is a list of T cell receptor beta chains from one sample in a study of blood T cell repertoires in COVID-19. Profiled with immunoSEQ multiplex PCR; TCRdb holds only in-frame clones, not every one. Found here are 150,000 to 200,000 clones, around 92% of them singletons; the top ten hold about 4.6%. The sample taken for sequencing was peripheral blood. The receptors were sampled from a man aged 25 to 40 with COVID-19, enrolled during active disease. CDR3s include the opening cysteine and the closing phenylalanine or tryptophan. The order of the fields is J gene, V gene, clone size, D gene, CDR3 protein, CDR3 DNA. A D gene is named only where the DNA matches it firmly. A clone size is listed for some rows: how often the clone was seen (once, few, many), or a class if it is expanded.

>TRBJ2-1|TRBV24-1|once|-
CATSLYNEQFF
TGTGCCACCAGCTTATACAATGAGCAGTTCTTC
>TRBJ2-7|TRBV2|few|TRBD1
CASSEGARGIYEQYF
TGTGCCAGCAGTGAAGGGGCCAGGGGGATATACGAGCAGTACTTC
>TRBJ2-3|TRBV5-6|-|-
CASSPSGDTQYF
TGTGCCAGCAGCCCTTCGGGGGATACGCAGTATTTT
>TRBJ2-2|TRBV7-2|-|TRBD1
CASSPGGTGVTGELFF
TGTGCCAGCAGTCCCGGCGGGACAGGGGTCACCGGGGAGCTGTTTTTT
>TRBJ1-5|TRBV24-1|-|TRBD1
CATSDSRTGPLNQPQHF
TGTGCCACCAGTGATTCACGGACAGGGCCCCTCAATCAGCCCCAGCATTTT
>TRBJ2-2|TRBV27|-|TRBD1
CASSWDRVGTGELFF
TGTGCCAGCAGTTGGGACAGGGTTGGGACCGGGGAGCTGTTTTTT
>TRBJ2-7|TRBV6-5|-|-
CASSYSQGGGYEQYF
TGTGCCAGCAGTTACTCCCAGGGAGGGGGCTACGAGCAGTACTTC
>TRBJ1-6|TRBV4-1|-|-
CASSQGDSRSYNSPLHF
TGCGCCAGCAGCCAAGGTGACAGTCGCTCCTATAATTCACCCCTCCACTTT
>TRBJ1-2|TRBV28|-|-
CASSSTVDYGYTF
TGTGCCAGCAGTTCGACAGTGGACTATGGCTACACCTTC
>TRBJ1-2|TRBV7-9|-|TRBD1
CASTNQGAGGYGYTF
TGTGCCAGCACCAACCAGGGGGCGGGTGGCTATGGCTACACCTTC
>TRBJ2-7|TRBV13|-|-
CASSLRDEQYF
TGTGCCAGCAGCCTCCGGGACGAGCAGTACTTC
>TRBJ2-7|TRBV27|-|TRBD2
CASSWGGSSSAYEQYF
TGTGCCAGCAGTTGGGGAGGGTCATCCTCGGCCTACGAGCAGTACTTC
>TRBJ2-7|TRBV28|-|-
CASSDPLSGEQYF
TGTGCCAGCAGTGACCCCCTTAGCGGCGAGCAGTACTTC
>TRBJ2-3|TRBV7-2|-|TRBD2
CASSLLPGLAGGGTDTQYF
TGTGCCAGCAGCTTGCTTCCGGGACTAGCGGGGGGGGGCACAGATACGCAGTATTTT
>TRBJ2-3|TRBV7-3|once|TRBD2
CASSFAGVGDTQYF
TGTGCCAGCAGCTTTGCGGGAGTTGGAGATACGCAGTATTTT
>TRBJ2-7|TRBV20-1|-|TRBD2
CSASFLGGFRNEQYF
TGCAGTGCTAGTTTCCTCGGGGGGTTTCGGAACGAGCAGTACTTC
>TRBJ2-2|TRBV19|-|TRBD2
CAAGDGELFF
TGTGCTGCGGGAGATGGGGAGCTGTTTTTT
>TRBJ2-7|TRBV30|-|TRBD2
CAWSAPGLAESF
TGTGCCTGGAGTGCCCCGGGACTAGCGGAGTCCTTC
>TRBJ2-2|TRBV12-3/TRBV12-4|-|-
CASSPTITGELFF
TGTGCCAGCAGTCCTACTATCACCGGGGAGCTGTTTTTT
>TRBJ2-1|TRBV6-2/TRBV6-3|-|TRBD1
CASSHPTGTVTILSYNEQFF
TGTGCCAGCAGTCACCCTACCGGGACAGTAACAATTCTCTCCTACAATGAGCAGTTCTTC
>TRBJ1-3|TRBV18|-|-
CASSPEAFSGNTIYF
TGTGCCAGCTCACCAGAGGCCTTCTCTGGAAACACCATATATTTT
>TRBJ2-2|TRBV19|-|-
CASHRLNKNTGELFF
TGTGCCAGTCACCGCTTAAACAAGAACACCGGGGAGCTGTTTTTT
>TRBJ1-3|TRBV7-2|-|-
CASSSFTGISGNTIYF
TGTGCCAGCAGCTCATTTACAGGGATCTCTGGAAACACCATATATTTT
>TRBJ2-1|TRBV29-1|-|-
CSVVSTGSYNEQFF
TGCAGCGTTGTGTCGACAGGCTCCTACAATGAGCAGTTCTTC
>TRBJ2-1|TRBV20-1|-|-
CSASQVDNEQFF
TGCAGTGCTAGTCAGGTTGACAATGAGCAGTTCTTC
>TRBJ2-3|TRBV28|-|TRBD2
CASSRAVGGGRTQYF
TGTGCCAGCAGCCGCGCCGTCGGGGGGGGCAGAACGCAGTATTTT
>TRBJ2-2|TRBV27|-|TRBD2
CASSLGGRDTGELFF
TGTGCCAGCAGTTTAGGGGGGAGGGACACCGGGGAGCTGTTTTTT
>TRBJ1-6|TRBV18|-|-
CASSPELNSPLHF
TGTGCCAGCTCACCGGAGCTTAATTCACCCCTCCACTTT
>TRBJ2-6|TRBV6-5|-|-
CASSYSMASGANVLTF
TGTGCCAGCAGTTACTCGATGGCCTCTGGGGCCAACGTCCTGACTTTC
>TRBJ2-1|TRBV19|-|TRBD1
CASSPGTGGYNEQFF
TGTGCCAGTAGTCCCGGGACAGGGGGATACAATGAGCAGTTCTTC
>TRBJ1-6|TRBV9|-|-
CASSARTEYNSPLHF
TGTGCCAGCAGCGCCCGGACAGAATATAATTCACCCCTCCACTTT
>TRBJ2-3|TRBV2|few|TRBD1
CASSRTGATDTQYF
TGTGCCAGCAGTCGGACAGGGGCGACAGATACGCAGTATTTT
>TRBJ1-5|TRBV10-3|-|TRBD1
CAISTGVDQPQHF
TGTGCCATCAGCACAGGGGTGGATCAGCCCCAGCATTTT